These 18 T cell receptor beta chains came from one sample sequenced in a study of blood T cell repertoires in COVID-19. Assay used: immunoSEQ multiplex PCR; TCRdb lists only in-frame clones, some missing. This table holds 87,000 or so clones, 75% to 90% found once. The sequencing sample was made of peripheral blood. Every receptor here comes from a man of 80 years or more with acute or convalescent COVID-19.

The chain joins TRBV19 to TRBJ2-1, with 10 bases lining up with TRBD2. J gave up 7 bases and V 4 bases, and 13 bases lay outside the gene matches. Germline assignment: CDR1 LNHDA and CDR2 SQIVND (reference sequence). CDR3 length: 17 residues. The DNA of the CDR3 is TGTGCCAGTAGTACCACCGGGACTAGCGACCCGAGGAATGAGCAGTTCTTC. This gives the protein CASSTTGTSDPRNEQFF.

V and J are TRBV5-4 and TRBJ2-7; possibly TRBD1 for D (5 bases). The CDR3 covers 14 residues. Per the germline V gene, CDR1 is SGHNT and CDR2 is YYREEE (reference sequence). V shed 3 bases and J shed 4 bases, with 14 bases lying between them. The CDR3 DNA follows: TGTGCCAGCAGCTCAAGGACGGACATGTACGAGCAGTACTTC. This encodes CASSSRTDMYEQYF.

The chain combines TRBV5-4 with TRBJ1-3, with 8 nucleotides matching TRBD1. The trim removed 0 bases at V and 5 bases at J, leaving 4 bases unmatched. The CDR3 consists of 15 residues. CDR1 is SGHNT and CDR2 is YYREEE in the germline V gene (reference sequence). CDR3 loop: CASSLDPGGRNTIYF. The CDR3 region has the DNA TGTGCCAGCAGCTTGGACCCAGGGGGCAGAAACACCATATATTTT.

This chain joins TRBV19 and TRBJ1-1; tentative D call: TRBD1 (6 bases). CDR1 is LNHDA and CDR2 is SQIVND in the germline V gene (reference sequence). Trimming stripped 0 bases from V and 6 bases from J, with 11 bases between. The CDR3 is made up of 14 amino acids. The CDR3 DNA reads as TGTGCCAGTAGTATAGATCTGGGGGCAGCTGAAGCTTTCTTT. This gives the protein CASSIDLGAAEAFF.

The J gene is TRBJ1-2, the V gene TRBV18; TRBD1 might be the D (6 bases). This CDR3 spans 16 amino acids. The V gene's germline CDR1 is KGHSH and CDR2 LQKENI. Trimming cost V 0 bases and J 7 bases, with 18 bases left between them. CDR3 nucleotides: TGTGCCAGCTCACCACCGACTTCGGGGGGCGAAAGTGGCTACACCTTC. It codes for CASSPPTSGGESGYTF.

The chain links TRBV27 to TRBJ1-5, with D perhaps matching TRBD1 (5 bases). This CDR3 spans 17 amino acids. Looked up from germline, CDR1 is MNHEY and CDR2 is SMNVEV (reference sequence). Trimming removed 0 bases from V and 0 bases from J, with 12 bases in between. The CDR3 sequence: CASSLSRGEGSNQPQHF. The CDR3 coding sequence is TGTGCCAGCAGTTTATCGCGGGGGGAAGGTAGCAATCAGCCCCAGCATTTT.

The rearrangement links TRBV4-1 to TRBJ2-2, with D tentatively TRBD2 (5 bases). This CDR3 region has 16 residues. Germline assignment: CDR1 MGHRA and CDR2 YSYEKL. V lost 3 bases, J lost 6 bases, and 17 bases lay in between. This chain's CDR3 is CASSQLHMSGSGELFF. The CDR3 region has the DNA TGCGCCAGCAGCCAGCTCCATATGAGCGGATCCGGGGAGCTGTTTTTT.

This clone appeared once. The chain uses TRBV2 and TRBJ1-2; 7 nucleotides align to TRBD1. V lost 4 bases to trimming and J lost 0 bases; unmatched junction nucleotides: 2. The CDR3 runs to 14 residues. Germline V CDR1 and CDR2: SNHLY, FYNNEI. Written as DNA, the CDR3 is TGTGCCAGCAGTGGACAGGGCGCTAACTATGGCTACACCTTC. Residues: CASSGQGANYGYTF.

V gene TRBV7-3 combines with J gene TRBJ1-6, with a possible D match to TRBD1 (5 bases). Germline V lookup: CDR1 SGHTA, CDR2 FQGTGA. V lost 2 bases and J lost 7, with 6 bases in between. CDR3 length: 13 residues. The CDR3 sequence is CASSLGANSPLHF. CDR3 sequence (DNA): TGTGCCAGCAGCTTAGGGGCGAATTCACCCCTCCACTTT.

The chain uses TRBV6-5 and TRBJ2-2; 11 nucleotides align to TRBD1. Germline V lookup: CDR1 MNHEY, CDR2 SVGAGI. V shed 5 bases and J 4 bases; nucleotides not matched to a gene: 3. The CDR3 spans 15 residues. CDR3 sequence (DNA): TGTGCCAGCAGTAGGGACAGGGGGGCCACCGGGGAGCTGTTTTTT. Its protein product is CASSRDRGATGELFF.

Comments on this clone: This CDR3 is also generated by other DNA sequences in the sample. The chain carries TRBV18 and TRBJ1-1; D is undetermined. There are 14 residues in the CDR3. Germline V gives CDR1 KGHSH, CDR2 LQKENI. V was cut by 0 bases and J by 1 base, with 6 bases left in between. The CDR3 region has the DNA TGTGCCAGCTCACCACCCTCAGGGAACACTGAAGCTTTCTTT. Its translation is CASSPPSGNTEAFF.

This rearrangement joins TRBV19 to TRBJ2-1; the D gene is possibly TRBD2 (5 bases). Per germline, CDR1 LNHDA and CDR2 SQIVND (reference sequence). This CDR3 comprises 16 residues. Trimming removed 5 bases from V and 0 bases from J, with 14 bases in between. CDR3 in amino acids: CASSVSLAISYNEQFF. CDR3 in DNA: TGTGCCAGTAGTGTCTCCCTAGCCATCTCCTACAATGAGCAGTTCTTC.

The chain combines TRBV5-4 with TRBJ2-7; 9 nucleotides agree with TRBD1. V shed 1 base and J 7 bases; nucleotides not matched to a gene: 6. Germline lookup yields CDR1 SGHNT and CDR2 YYREEE (reference sequence). There are 14 residues in the CDR3. Here the CDR3 reads CASSLWDRVHEQYF. The CDR3 nucleotides are TGTGCCAGCAGCTTGTGGGACAGGGTTCATGAGCAGTACTTC. The complete variable domain, with remaining parts taken from reference TRBV5-4 and TRBJ2-7, reads ETGVTQSPTHLIKTRGQQVTLRCSSQSGHNTVSWYQQALGQGPQFIFQYYREEENGRGNFPPRFSGLQFPNYSSELNVNALELDDSALYLCASSLWDRVHEQYFGPGTRLTVT.

The gene calls are TRBV14 and TRBJ2-2; 12 nucleotides align to TRBD1. Germline V gene lookup returns CDR1 SGHDN and CDR2 FVKESK. The V gene end was trimmed by 3 bases and the J gene end by 4 bases; junction bases not matched to a gene: 3. The CDR3 runs to 16 residues. For the CDR3, the DNA is TGTGCCAGCAGCCAGCCGGGACAGGGGGCCACCGGGGAGCTGTTTTTT. Protein sequence: CASSQPGQGATGELFF.

The chain combines TRBV28 with TRBJ2-5; D uncertain. The CDR3 extends over 12 amino acids. The V and J ends lost 7 bases and 5 bases respectively, with 11 bases between them. Per the germline V gene, CDR1 is MDHEN and CDR2 is SYDVKM. CDR3 residues: CASTSYQETQYF. In DNA form, the CDR3 reads TGTGCCAGCACCAGTTATCAGGAGACCCAGTACTTC.

V and J are TRBV6-5 and TRBJ2-4; 7 positions match TRBD2. The germline V gene has CDR1 MNHEY and CDR2 SVGAGI. This CDR3 contains 16 residues. V lost 4 bases and J lost 2; bases outside the gene matches: 8. The DNA for the CDR3 is TGTGCCAGCAGTTTAGCGAGCGGGGCGTCCAAAAACATTCAGTACTTC. The encoded protein is CASSLASGASKNIQYF.

This clone occurred once. The genes are TRBV7-2 and TRBJ2-3; perhaps TRBD1 as D (6 bases). Trimming pared 2 bases from V and 2 bases from J, leaving 11 bases between. CDR1 is SGHTA and CDR2 is FQGNSA in the germline V gene. This CDR3 is built from 15 residues. The CDR3 DNA follows: TGTGCCAGCAGCTTACAGGACAGCTTCACAGATACGCAGTATTTT. It codes for CASSLQDSFTDTQYF.

The chain uses TRBV30 and TRBJ2-3; 10 bases map to TRBD2. Germline V gives CDR1 GTSNPN, CDR2 SVGIG (reference sequence). This CDR3 spans 15 amino acids. V trimming: 5 bases; J trimming: 2 bases; junction bases outside the gene matches: 7. CDR3: CAWSYSGRATDTQYF. The CDR3 coding sequence is TGTGCCTGGTCCTACAGCGGGAGGGCCACAGATACGCAGTATTTT. The full variable domain, completed using reference TRBV30 and TRBJ2-3, is SQTIHQWPATLVQPVGSPLSLECTVEGTSNPNLYWYRQAAGRGLQLLFYSVGIGQISSEVPQNLSASRPQDRQFILSSKKLLLSDSGFYLCAWSYSGRATDTQYFGPGTRLTVL.